Included here is one TCR beta chain sequence, with context. Trimming stripped 2 bases from V and 2 bases from J, with 6 bases between. Germline V CDR1 and CDR2: MDHEN, SYDVKM. CDR3 length equals 13 residues. The data belong to a study of T cell responses to AZD1222 COVID-19 vaccine. Overall study: Analysis merged second doses at about 4 or about 12 weeks.

Measured with immunoSEQ multiplex PCR; TCRdb has only the in-frame clones, and not every one. The sample has more than 85,000 clones, approximately 86% seen once; the top ten hold approximately 5.1%. This clonotype was sampled from an adult in good health. The material sequenced was peripheral blood, taken on day 0 of AZD1222 vaccination. The genes are TRBV28 and TRBJ1-2; D remains unclear. The CDR3 coding sequence is TGTGCCAGCAGTTTAGCACCAAACTATGGCTACACCTTC. It yields the protein CASSLAPNYGYTF.